Following are 32 T cell receptor beta chains from one sample sequenced in a study of blood T cell repertoires in COVID-19. TCRdb's copy holds only in-frame clones and misses some; the assay was immunoSEQ multiplex PCR. The table lists tens of thousands of clones, over 80% of them singletons. The sequenced sample consisted of peripheral blood. These receptors all come from a human donor in a cohort sampled during active COVID-19.

The genes are TRBV5-8 and TRBJ1-2; D might be TRBD1 (5 bases). The CDR3 has 16 amino acids. Germline loops: CDR1 SGHTS, CDR2 YDEGEE. The ends were cut back, 2 bases at V and 0 bases at J, with 14 bases in the middle. The DNA for the CDR3 is TGTGCCAGCAGCTTCTCTGCAGGGCGAGCTAACTATGGCTACACCTTC. It codes for CASSFSAGRANYGYTF. Together with reference TRBV5-8 and TRBJ1-2, the CDR3 gives the full variable domain: EAGVTQSPTHLIKTRGQQATLRCSPISGHTSVYWYQQALGLGLQFLLWYDEGEERNRGNFPPRFSGRQFPNYSSELNVNALELEDSALYLCASSFSAGRANYGYTFGSGTRLTVV.

J is TRBJ2-3 and V is TRBV28, with TRBD1 matching 9 bases. The CDR3 is 16 residues long. Looked up from germline, CDR1 is MDHEN and CDR2 is SYDVKM. V lost 2 bases to trimming and J lost 3 bases; unmatched junction nucleotides: 6. The CDR3 DNA follows: TGTGCCAGCAGTTTAGTGGTCGGGACAGGGACAGATACGCAGTATTTT. As protein: CASSLVVGTGTDTQYF.

The CDR3 region is CASSFQEGRDHEQFF. CDR3 in DNA: TGCGCCAGCAGCTTCCAGGAGGGCAGGGACCATGAGCAGTTCTTC. The chain couples TRBV5-1 to TRBJ2-1; possibly TRBD2 for D (6 bases). The CDR3 contains 15 residues. V was cut by 2 bases and J by 8 bases, with 17 bases left in between. Germline V gives CDR1 SGHRS, CDR2 YFSETQ.

The chain carries TRBV6-1 and TRBJ1-3; perhaps TRBD1 as D (5 bases). Trimming cost V 4 bases and J 4 bases, with 20 bases left between them. The CDR3 extends over 17 amino acids. The germline V gene has CDR1 MNHNS and CDR2 SASEGT. CDR3 coding DNA: TGTGCCAGCAGTGGAGCTTTCACAGGTCTACTCGGAAACACCATATATTTT. Amino acids: CASSGAFTGLLGNTIYF.

The rearrangement uses TRBV6-5 and TRBJ1-1, with D unresolved. Germline V gives CDR1 MNHEY, CDR2 SVGAGI. Trimming took 0 bases from V and 4 from J, leaving 15 bases between them. The CDR3 consists of 16 residues. This CDR3 reads CASSYSKAGGSTEAFF. The CDR3 DNA reads as TGTGCCAGCAGTTACTCGAAGGCGGGTGGGAGCACTGAAGCTTTCTTT.

The chain combines TRBV19 with TRBJ1-1; D remains ambiguous. V was trimmed by 5 bases and J by 0 bases, leaving 13 bases between them. CDR1 and CDR2 (germline): LNHDA, SQIVND (reference sequence). The CDR3 loop spans 15 amino acids. CDR3 residues: CASSLQTKMNTEAFF. CDR3 nucleotide sequence: TGTGCCAGTAGTCTCCAGACAAAGATGAACACTGAAGCTTTCTTT.

This chain connects TRBV6-2 or TRBV6-3 to TRBJ2-1, with D hard to call. The CDR3 has 13 residues. Germline V CDR1 and CDR2: MNHEY, SVGEGT. The V end was cut by 4 bases, the J end by 4 bases, with 8 bases between. The CDR3 region is CASSFSPYNEQFF. The CDR3 nucleotides are TGTGCCAGCAGTTTTTCCCCATACAATGAGCAGTTCTTC.

The genes are TRBV19 and TRBJ2-6, with 8 bases fitting TRBD1. The V gene's germline CDR1 is LNHDA and CDR2 SQIVND (reference sequence). Trimming at V came to 3 bases and at J to 3 bases, leaving 7 bases not matched to a gene. The CDR3 length is 17 residues. The CDR3 loop reads CASSIWQGALGANVLTF. Here the CDR3 DNA reads TGTGCCAGTAGTATTTGGCAGGGGGCGCTTGGGGCCAACGTCCTGACTTTC. Full variable domain (outside the CDR3, taken from reference TRBV19 and TRBJ2-6): DGGITQSPKYLFRKEGQNVTLSCEQNLNHDAMYWYRQDPGQGLRLIYYSQIVNDFQKGDIAEGYSVSREKKESFPLTVTSAQKNPTAFYLCASSIWQGALGANVLTFGAGSRLTVL.

The V and J genes are TRBV29-1 and TRBJ1-5, with TRBD1 matching over 7 bases. CDR3 length equals 15 residues. J lost 4 bases, V lost 6 bases, and 12 bases had no gene match. Looked up from germline, CDR1 is SQVTM and CDR2 is ANQGSEA. As DNA, the CDR3 is TGCAGCGTGAGGGGCGGCACAGGGGAGAATCAGCCCCAGCATTTT. It codes for CSVRGGTGENQPQHF.

V usage is TRBV2 and J usage is TRBJ1-2, with 7 positions matching TRBD1. V was clipped by 9 bases and J by 4 bases; unmatched bases: 8. Germline loops: CDR1 SNHLY, CDR2 FYNNEI. The CDR3 runs 13 residues. For the CDR3, the DNA is TGTGCCAGTAGGGGACAGAACCTCTATGGCTACACCTTC. Translating gives CASRGQNLYGYTF.

The chain uses TRBV18 and TRBJ1-4; TRBD1 might be the D (5 bases). V was shortened by 3 bases and J by 11 bases, with 22 bases between the two germline ends. CDR3 length: 16 residues. CDR1 and CDR2 from the germline V gene are KGHSH and LQKENI. The CDR3 region is CASSPRGAIARDKLFF. The CDR3 DNA sequence: TGTGCCAGCTCACCCCGTGGGGCGATAGCCAGGGATAAACTGTTTTTT.

V gene TRBV2 combines with J gene TRBJ1-1; no clear D. The germline CDR1 and CDR2 sequences are SNHLY and FYNNEI. The CDR3 sequence is 13 residues long. V dropped 7 bases and J dropped 1 base, with 10 bases sitting between them. The CDR3 is CASMAGWNTEAFF. DNA of the CDR3: TGTGCCAGCATGGCGGGTTGGAACACTGAAGCTTTCTTT.

This chain connects TRBV11-1 to TRBJ2-2; D perhaps matches TRBD2 (5 bases). The ends were cut back, 0 bases at V and 6 bases at J, with 14 bases in the middle. CDR1 SGHAT and CDR2 FQDESV come from the germline V gene (reference sequence). CDR3 length equals 16 residues. CDR3 nucleotides: TGTGCCAGCAGCTTAGCGCTAGCCGGATGGGCCGGGGAGCTGTTTTTT. Its protein is CASSLALAGWAGELFF. Together with reference TRBV11-1 and TRBJ2-2, the CDR3 gives the full variable domain: EAEVAQSPRYKITEKSQAVAFWCDPISGHATLYWYRQILGQGPELLVQFQDESVVDDSQLPKDRFSAERLKGVDSTLKIQPAELGDSAMYLCASSLALAGWAGELFFGEGSRLTVL.

The rearrangement joins TRBV5-1 to TRBJ2-7, with 14 bases fitting TRBD2. Germline values: CDR1 SGHRS, CDR2 YFSETQ. J lost 6 bases, V lost 4 bases, and 12 bases had no gene match. The CDR3 spans 17 residues. CDR3 nucleotide sequence: TGCGCCAGCAGCCCAGTCCCGGGACTAGCGGGGGTCTCCGAGCAGTACTTC. It translates to CASSPVPGLAGVSEQYF.

This chain links TRBV5-1 with TRBJ1-2; 7 bases agree with TRBD1. Losses at the gene ends were 4 bases for V and 10 bases for J; bases not matched to a gene: 10. CDR3 size: 13 residues. The germline CDR1 and CDR2 sequences are SGHRS and YFSETQ. Here the CDR3 reads CASSVSGQPSYTF. The DNA of the CDR3 is TGCGCCAGCAGCGTTTCGGGACAGCCCTCCTACACCTTC. The entire variable domain, with the rest obtained from reference TRBV5-1 and TRBJ1-2, is as follows: KAGVTQTPRYLIKTRGQQVTLSCSPISGHRSVSWYQQTPGQGLQFLFEYFSETQRNKGNFPGRFSGRQFSNSRSEMNVSTLELGDSALYLCASSVSGQPSYTFGSGTRLTVV.

V and J are TRBV16 and TRBJ2-3; possible D gene TRBD2, 5 bases. The CDR3 length is 16 residues. From germline, CDR1 is KGHSY and CDR2 FQNENV. V lost 2 bases and J lost 6, with 18 bases in between. Written as DNA, the CDR3 is TGTGCCAGCAGCCAAGGGATTCGCAGGCCGGGGGATACGCAGTATTTT. This sequence encodes CASSQGIRRPGDTQYF.

V usage is TRBV29-1 and J usage is TRBJ2-1, with no clear D. There are 12 residues in the CDR3. Trimming removed 4 bases at V and 6 bases at J, with 10 bases between. Germline V gene lookup returns CDR1 SQVTM and CDR2 ANQGSEA. The CDR3 here is CSVATHLNEQFF. DNA for the CDR3: TGCAGCGTTGCAACACACCTCAATGAGCAGTTCTTC.

V usage is TRBV11-2 and J usage is TRBJ1-2; TRBD1 agrees at 9 bases. V dropped 3 bases and J dropped 5; count of bases not matched to a gene: 7. Germline V CDR1 and CDR2: SGHAT, FQNNGV. The CDR3 extends over 15 amino acids. The CDR3 coding sequence is TGTGCCAGCAGCTTCTACAGGGGGCGCGATTATGGCTACACCTTC. Translation gives CASSFYRGRDYGYTF.

The chain couples TRBV3-1 (or the pseudogene TRBV3-2) to TRBJ2-5, with TRBD1 matching over 7 bases. CDR3 length: 15 amino acids. V shed 4 bases and J 2 bases; nucleotides not matched to a gene: 7. Germline loops: CDR1 LGHDT, CDR2 YNNKEL (reference sequence). DNA for the CDR3: TGTGCCAGCAGCCTCCGGGACAGAAAGCAAGAGACCCAGTACTTC. This translates into CASSLRDRKQETQYF.

The chain links TRBV5-1 to TRBJ1-3; D might be TRBD1 (5 bases). The V end was cut by 4 bases, the J end by 3 bases, with 8 bases between. Per germline, CDR1 SGHRS and CDR2 YFSETQ. The CDR3 has 13 amino acids. CDR3 sequence (DNA): TGCGCCAGCAGCGCGGGGGGTGGAAACACCATATATTTT. It translates to CASSAGGGNTIYF. Together with reference TRBV5-1 and TRBJ1-3, the CDR3 gives the full variable domain: KAGVTQTPRYLIKTRGQQVTLSCSPISGHRSVSWYQQTPGQGLQFLFEYFSETQRNKGNFPGRFSGRQFSNSRSEMNVSTLELGDSALYLCASSAGGGNTIYFGEGSWLTVV.

The chain combines TRBV7-9 with TRBJ2-2; D remains unclear. The CDR3 is 14 amino acids. The germline V and J ends were trimmed by 1 base and 1 base, with 4 bases remaining between them. The germline V gene has CDR1 SEHNR and CDR2 FQNEAQ (reference sequence). DNA of the CDR3: TGTGCCAGCAGCTTAGACGGGAACACCGGGGAGCTGTTTTTT. Protein: CASSLDGNTGELFF.

Only a few counts were recorded for this clone. The chain carries TRBV28 and TRBJ1-5, with 7 bases that match TRBD1. V lost 4 bases, J lost 3 bases, and 3 bases stayed unmatched. The CDR3 extends over 14 amino acids. CDR1 and CDR2 from the germline V gene are MDHEN and SYDVKM. CDR3 DNA: TGTGCCAGCAGTTCAGGGGGTCCCAATCAGCCCCAGCATTTT. This codes for CASSSGGPNQPQHF. Full variable domain (outside the CDR3, taken from reference TRBV28 and TRBJ1-5): DVKVTQSSRYLVKRTGEKVFLECVQDMDHENMFWYRQDPGLGLRLIYFSYDVKMKEKGDIPEGYSVSREKKERFSLILESASTNQTSMYLCASSSGGPNQPQHFGDGTRLSIL.

The J gene is TRBJ1-2, the V gene TRBV6-1, with no clear D. CDR1 and CDR2 (germline): MNHNS, SASEGT. This CDR3 comprises 14 residues. Trimming cost V 2 bases and J 4 bases, with 11 bases left between them. The CDR3 nucleotides read TGTGCCAGCAGTGAACTGAGGTTTTCCTATGGCTACACCTTC. It yields the protein CASSELRFSYGYTF.

V gene TRBV5-1 combines with J gene TRBJ2-3; TRBD2 matches at 15 bases. V gave up 3 bases and J gave up 0 bases; unmatched junction bases: 5. This CDR3 region has 18 residues. CDR1 is SGHRS and CDR2 is YFSETQ in the germline V gene. Here the CDR3 reads CASSSGLAGGRSTDTQYF. The DNA for the CDR3 is TGCGCCAGCAGCTCCGGACTAGCGGGGGGGCGTAGCACAGATACGCAGTATTTT.

The chain carries TRBV29-1 and TRBJ2-1; 8 positions match TRBD2. Trimming took 5 bases from V and 0 from J; bases not matched to a gene: 3. Germline CDR1 reads SQVTM; CDR2 reads ANQGSEA. The CDR3 loop spans 14 amino acids. The DNA of the CDR3 is TGCAGCGTTACTAGCGGTAGCTCCTACAATGAGCAGTTCTTC. This codes for CSVTSGSSYNEQFF.

The gene calls are TRBV30 and TRBJ2-2, with 10 bases aligning to TRBD2. The CDR3 is made up of 16 amino acids. Germline CDR1 is GTSNPN and CDR2 is SVGIG (reference sequence). J gave up 1 base and V 7 bases, and 9 bases lay outside the gene matches. Written as DNA, the CDR3 is TGTGCCTCCCACCTTGGACTAGCGGTGAACACCGGGGAGCTGTTTTTT. Encoded protein: CASHLGLAVNTGELFF.

The chain employs TRBV27 and TRBJ1-1, with TRBD1 as a possible D gene (5 bases). The V end lost 10 bases, the J end lost 0 bases, and 18 bases lay between the germline ends. The CDR3 has 15 amino acids. Germline lookup yields CDR1 MNHEY and CDR2 SMNVEV (reference sequence). The CDR3 loop reads CATRGGATMNTEAFF. CDR3 bases: TGTGCCACAAGGGGAGGGGCCACTATGAACACTGAAGCTTTCTTT.

The CDR3 DNA is TGTGCCAGCAGCTTAGACTGGAATGAAAAACTGTTTTTT. Translated, it gives CASSLDWNEKLFF. This chain joins TRBV6-6 and TRBJ1-4; D ambiguous. This CDR3 is 13 amino acids long. Trimming took 6 bases from V and 5 from J, leaving 10 bases between them. From germline, CDR1 is MNHNY and CDR2 SVGAGI (reference sequence).

The J gene is TRBJ2-5, the V gene TRBV6-2 or TRBV6-3; the match to TRBD2 covers 8 bases. This CDR3 contains 16 residues. Germline V lookup: CDR1 MNHEY, CDR2 SVGEGT. V was pared by 5 bases and J by 1 base, with 9 bases of the junction left unmatched. CDR3 residues: CASSPGLGVLQETQYF. The CDR3 nucleotides are TGTGCCAGCAGTCCGGGACTAGGAGTACTCCAAGAGACCCAGTACTTC.

The chain uses TRBV28 and TRBJ1-2, with D perhaps matching TRBD1 (6 bases). The CDR3 runs to 14 residues. Germline V gives CDR1 MDHEN, CDR2 SYDVKM. With 6 bases removed from V and 6 bases from J, the gap between germline ends came to 17 bases. The DNA for the CDR3 is TGTGCCAGCAGGCGAGGGGCAGGGGTGAATGGCTACACCTTC. Encoded protein: CASRRGAGVNGYTF.

The genes are TRBV18 and TRBJ1-4, with 10 positions matching TRBD1. Germline V gene lookup returns CDR1 KGHSH and CDR2 LQKENI. V lost 3 bases and J lost 5; bases outside the gene matches: 6. This CDR3 contains 16 residues. CDR3 protein: CASSPGQGFVNEKLFF. The CDR3 DNA reads as TGTGCCAGCTCACCGGGACAGGGGTTTGTGAATGAAAAACTGTTTTTT.

The chain has TRBV18 and TRBJ2-7; D is unclear. This CDR3 is 14 amino acids long. Per germline, CDR1 KGHSH and CDR2 LQKENI. V was trimmed by 2 bases and J by 5 bases, leaving 13 bases between them. The CDR3 here is CASSPIHGLNEQYF. DNA of the CDR3: TGTGCCAGCTCACCAATCCACGGTCTGAACGAGCAGTACTTC.